This TCR beta chain is drawn from a study of cytotoxic CD8 clonotypes in ibrutinib-treated CLL. Study overall: After median roughly 70 months, roughly 14 stayed in remission, approximately 12 progressed; responses roughly 24 partial, 2 complete. On average, each sample had a few hundred thousand productive templates and more than 85,000 productive rearrangements.

General observations from the study: Under therapy, public clonotypes either contracted or stayed stable, and they were uncommon.

This clone was counted a single time. Its specificity is unknown. The length of the CDR3 is 14 residues. After removal of 9 bases from V and 5 bases from J, the junction contained 9 bases not matched to a gene. The germline CDR1 and CDR2 sequences are ENHRY and SYGVKD. Some clones are missing from TCRdb's copy, which holds only in-frame ones; the method was immunoSEQ multiplex PCR. The data show about 200,000 clones, with around 70% seen just once and roughly 5.8% held by the top ten. The chain has TRBV10-3 and TRBJ1-1; 10 bases agree with TRBD1. This clonotype was obtained from a human donor with chronic lymphocytic leukemia. Source: PBMCs, taken after 12 months of ibrutinib treatment. CDR3 in amino acids: CAINTGTGETEAFF. CDR3 bases: TGTGCCATAAATACCGGGACAGGGGAAACTGAAGCTTTCTTT.